Listed below are T cell receptor beta chains from one sample, sequenced in a study of blood T cells in healthy people across ages. TCRdb recomputed calls from the 5' RACE reads with MiXCR, one row per CDR3 protein. Among 1.8 million or so distinct CDR3 sequences listed, roughly 43% were seen once. The sample comprised blood. The receptors come from a human donor in good health. Each CDR3 is given with its conserved first and last residue. Clone size appears in some rows only: once, few, many, or a class for an expanded clone.

TRBV6-5	TRBJ2-3	.	CASRFGGANTQYF
TRBV5-5	TRBJ2-1	few	CASSPTSGGAWIEQFF
TRBV6-6	TRBJ1-1	few	CASSYSAQQAFF
TRBV9	TRBJ2-1	.	CASTRTSGGQETQFF
TRBV6-1	TRBJ1-5	.	CASSESAPSDQPQHF
TRBV20-1	TRBJ1-1	.	CSALTQGGFRSTEAFF
TRBV6-5	TRBJ2-3	few	CASSYNPGYGSTDTQYF
TRBV15	TRBJ2-5	few	CATSRDMGQETQYF
TRBV15	TRBJ2-5	few	CATSSVVRETQYF
TRBV10-3	TRBJ2-1	.	CAISESPLGSYNEQFF
TRBV12-3/TRBV12-4	TRBJ2-3	.	CASTYRGGETDTQYF
TRBV7-2	TRBJ2-7	few	CASSLVGTGNYEQYF
TRBV20-1	TRBJ2-4	.	CSAGTADSYNEQYF
TRBV27	TRBJ2-1	.	CASSSGLLYNEQFF
TRBV5-1	TRBJ1-2	.	CASSYRGGADYGYTF
TRBV2	TRBJ2-7	few	CASKGQGSHEQYF
TRBV20-1	TRBJ2-1	.	CSAKGSLGFDEQFF
TRBV12-3/TRBV12-4	TRBJ1-5	.	CASSPGQGLSNQPQHF
TRBV29-1	TRBJ2-1	.	CSVERQAVNEQFF
TRBV6-2/TRBV6-3	TRBJ1-1	.	CASQRGAYTEAFF
TRBV6-6	TRBJ1-2	.	CASSLGRFHKANYGYTF
TRBV7-2	TRBJ1-2	.	CASSLAGNRAYGYTF
TRBV21-1	TRBJ2-3	.	CASSNRQGAYTDTQYF
TRBV7-2	TRBJ1-2	few	CASSLASTGPDGYTF
TRBV28	TRBJ2-3	.	CASSSPGTSGGLTDTQYF
TRBV4-3	TRBJ2-3	few	CASSQDLGLPTDTQYF
TRBV20-1	TRBJ2-1	.	CSVLPDNEQFF
TRBV27	TRBJ1-2	.	CASSLRPPDRVMDYGYTF
TRBV3-1	TRBJ2-2	few	CASSQGLASGELFF
TRBV7-2	TRBJ1-2	many	CASSSPGRHYGYTF
TRBV7-2	TRBJ2-5	once	CASSLIGGRETQYF
TRBV20-1	TRBJ1-4	.	CSARDYTELDEKLFF
TRBV28	TRBJ2-3	.	CASRQGPSDAQYF
TRBV4-3	TRBJ2-1	.	CASSQDGYTYNEQFF
TRBV4-2	TRBJ1-3	.	CASSQGVVSGNTIYF
TRBV5-6	TRBJ2-1	few	CASSLASGGIYNEQFF
TRBV6-1	TRBJ1-2	.	CASSEVRPRDDTNYGYTF
TRBV7-6	TRBJ2-7	.	CASSPPGAGEQYF
TRBV7-9	TRBJ2-7	few	CASSLHAETYEQYF
TRBV29-1	TRBJ1-4	.	CSVRQDPYEKLFF
TRBV7-9	TRBJ1-2	.	CASEQLGTGDGYTF
TRBV5-1	TRBJ2-5	.	CASSLAIRGEGETQYF
TRBV29-1	TRBJ1-1	.	CSVFLNTEAFF
TRBV20-1	TRBJ1-2	.	CSARANGVPGYTF
TRBV7-6	TRBJ1-1	.	CASSLTKDEAFF
TRBV12-3/TRBV12-4	TRBJ2-5	few	CASRNQPQETQYF
TRBV12-3/TRBV12-4	TRBJ2-1	.	CASRNPSGGPHNEQFF
TRBV3-1	TRBJ2-7	.	CASSQGTEKMQYF
TRBV10-3	TRBJ2-5	.	CAISESTSGTQYF
TRBV6-5	TRBJ2-7	few	CAILQEYPYEQYF
TRBV5-1	TRBJ2-7	.	CASGAPAGQGSYEQYF
TRBV6-5	TRBJ1-1	.	CASSYSFGVIMNTEAFF
TRBV6-5	TRBJ1-2	few	CASRYGQGALGYTF
TRBV7-9	TRBJ2-5	few	CASSWPQETQYF
TRBV7-8	TRBJ2-7	.	CACSLGEAEQYF